This T cell receptor beta chain was recovered during a study of blood T cell repertoires in COVID-19. The germline CDR1 and CDR2 sequences are LNHDA and SQIVND (reference sequence). CDR3 length equals 15 residues. Trimming shortened V by 3 bases and J by 5 bases, and 13 bases separated the two germline ends. In Seattle, patients joined the study during active infection and were tracked longitudinally. Original analysis: Counts of nucleated cells, estimated from reference gene primer amplification, were obtained. Sequencing used immunoSEQ multiplex PCR; TCRdb keeps in-frame clones, though not all of them. V and J calls plus clone size are reproduced from that table; the DNA served to infer D and trimming. The sample records 200,000 to 250,000 clones, roughly four fifths being singletons.

Sequencing used peripheral blood. The chain combines TRBV19 with TRBJ2-2; D possibly corresponds to TRBD2 (6 bases). This clonotype was obtained from a woman of 80 years or more with COVID-19, enrolled during active disease. CDR3 residues: CASSIPGVRTGELFF. The CDR3, as DNA: TGTGCCAGTAGTATTCCGGGAGTGAGAACCGGGGAGCTGTTTTTT.